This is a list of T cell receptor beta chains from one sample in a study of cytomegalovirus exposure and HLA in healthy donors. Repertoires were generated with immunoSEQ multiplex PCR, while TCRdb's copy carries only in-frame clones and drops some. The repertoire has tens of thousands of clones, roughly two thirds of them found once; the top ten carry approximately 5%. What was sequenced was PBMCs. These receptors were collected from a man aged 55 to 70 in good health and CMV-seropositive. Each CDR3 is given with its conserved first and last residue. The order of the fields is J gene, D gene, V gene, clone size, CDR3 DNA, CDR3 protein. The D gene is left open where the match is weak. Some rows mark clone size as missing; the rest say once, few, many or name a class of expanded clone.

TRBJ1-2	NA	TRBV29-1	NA	TGCAGCGTTGATCGGGGTGCTTCGACAGGACTCATCAACTATGGCTACACCTTC	CSVDRGASTGLINYGYTF
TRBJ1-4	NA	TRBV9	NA	TGTGCCAGCAACAGTCATGGGGCGGCTAATGAAAAACTGTTTTTT	CASNSHGAANEKLFF
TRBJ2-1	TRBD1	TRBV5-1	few	TGCGCCAGCAGCTTGGGACCGGGACAGGGGTTAAATGAGCAGTTCTTC	CASSLGPGQGLNEQFF
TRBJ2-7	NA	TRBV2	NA	TGTGCCAGCAGAGGAGGGGGCGATTACGAGCAGTACTTC	CASRGGGDYEQYF
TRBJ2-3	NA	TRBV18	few	TGTGCCAGCTCACCCCTAGGAAGGCTCACAGATACGCAGTATTTT	CASSPLGRLTDTQYF
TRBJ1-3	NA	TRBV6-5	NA	TGTGCCAGCAGTTATTTCGGAGTCTCTGGAAACACCATATATTTT	CASSYFGVSGNTIYF
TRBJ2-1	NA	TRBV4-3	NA	TGCGCCAGCAGCCCTGGAGGGCTAGGTGAGCAGTTCTTC	CASSPGGLGEQFF
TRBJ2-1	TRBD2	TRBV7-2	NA	TGTGCCAGCAGCTTATTCTCGGGGGGGGGCAATGAGCAGTTCTTC	CASSLFSGGGNEQFF
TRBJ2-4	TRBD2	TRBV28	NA	TGTGCCAGCAGCTACTCGTCGGGGGGAAACATTCAGTACTTC	CASSYSSGGNIQYF
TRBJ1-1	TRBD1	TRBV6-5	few	TGTGCCAGCAGTTACTCATCAGGGGGTGAAGCTTTCTTT	CASSYSSGGEAFF